These 8 T cell receptor beta chains were all obtained from the same sample, sequenced in a study of cytomegalovirus exposure and HLA in healthy donors. Primers for the PCR totalled 60 Vbeta and 13 Jbeta. Method: immunoSEQ multiplex PCR; TCRdb's copy keeps in-frame clones and lacks some. The sample contains about 130,000 clones, about 70% of which appear only once. The sample was PBMCs. Source of these receptors: a male donor in good health and CMV-seronegative.

This clone has more than one count but fewer than ten. The chain carries TRBV28 and TRBJ2-1; D is uncertain. The CDR3 runs to 15 residues. V lost 6 bases, J lost 2 bases, and 14 bases lay in between. Per the germline V gene, CDR1 is MDHEN and CDR2 is SYDVKM. CDR3 bases: TGTGCCAGCAGAGATCTAAACCAGGCCTACAATGAGCAGTTCTTC. It translates to CASRDLNQAYNEQFF.

The chain joins TRBV19 to TRBJ1-4, with 9 bases that match TRBD1. Per germline, CDR1 LNHDA and CDR2 SQIVND (reference sequence). J was trimmed by 6 bases and V by 5 bases; bases with no gene match: 7. There are 15 residues in the CDR3. The CDR3 DNA sequence: TGTGCCAGTAGTTCGCCGGGACAGGGTTATGAAAAACTGTTTTTT. Translated, it gives CASSSPGQGYEKLFF.

V and J are TRBV18 and TRBJ1-5; 8 bases align to TRBD1. This CDR3 comprises 16 residues. The germline V gene encodes CDR1 KGHSH and CDR2 LQKENI. The junction had 8 bases not matched to a gene; V was cut back by 5 bases and J by 2 bases. The CDR3 region has the DNA TGTGCCAGCTCAGAGATTGGACAGGGTGGCAATCAGCCCCAGCATTTT. Translating gives CASSEIGQGGNQPQHF.

The CDR3 region is CASSHGSGPIYEQYF. CDR3 in DNA: TGCGCCAGCAGCCATGGGAGCGGTCCGATCTACGAGCAGTACTTC. The chain links TRBV4-3 to TRBJ2-7; possible D gene TRBD2, 5 bases. Deletions cut 3 bases from V and 3 bases from J, with 15 bases between. Germline V gene sequence: CDR1 LGHNA, CDR2 YSLEER. CDR3 length equals 15 residues.

DNA of the CDR3: TGTGCCAGCAGCGTAGAATGGCGGGAGGGGAATGAGCAGTTCTTC. This gives the protein CASSVEWREGNEQFF. The chain uses TRBV9 and TRBJ2-1; 9 bases match TRBD2. This CDR3 is built from 15 residues. Germline V gives CDR1 SGDLS, CDR2 YYNGEE. V dropped 0 bases and J dropped 7; count of bases not matched to a gene: 5.

The rearrangement joins TRBV5-1 to TRBJ2-5; D may be TRBD2 (6 bases). Per the germline V gene, CDR1 is SGHRS and CDR2 is YFSETQ. The CDR3 covers 15 residues. V gave up 4 bases and J gave up 0 bases, with 13 bases separating them. This chain's CDR3 is CASSPGGAYQETQYF. CDR3 bases: TGCGCCAGCAGCCCTGGAGGGGCGTACCAAGAGACCCAGTACTTC. The complete variable domain, with remaining parts taken from reference TRBV5-1 and TRBJ2-5, reads KAGVTQTPRYLIKTRGQQVTLSCSPISGHRSVSWYQQTPGQGLQFLFEYFSETQRNKGNFPGRFSGRQFSNSRSEMNVSTLELGDSALYLCASSPGGAYQETQYFGPGTRLLVL.

A few counts support this clone. J is TRBJ1-4 and V is TRBV15; perhaps TRBD1 as D (6 bases). The CDR3 is made up of 15 amino acids. The germline gives CDR1 LNHNV, CDR2 YYDKDF (reference sequence). Deletions cut 1 base from V and 7 bases from J, with 13 bases between. The CDR3 spells CATSRVPRGSEKLFF. The CDR3 DNA follows: TGTGCCACCAGCAGAGTTCCCAGGGGTAGTGAAAAACTGTTTTTT.

This clone was picked up one time. CDR3 protein: CASSYSIWGLAGPDGGTGELFF. CDR3 in DNA: TGTGCCAGCAGTTACTCGATCTGGGGACTAGCGGGGCCCGATGGGGGCACCGGGGAGCTGTTTTTT. The chain is built from TRBV6-7 and TRBJ2-2, with 13 nucleotides matching TRBD2. TRBV6-7 is an ORF, and what it does is uncertain. V shed 0 bases and J 4 bases; nucleotides not matched to a gene: 17. The CDR3 covers 22 residues.